This T cell receptor (beta chain) was retrieved from a study of PD-1 blockade in classical Hodgkin lymphoma. Overall study: Nivolumab 3 mg/kg was given intravenously every 2 weeks.

V lost 5 bases and J lost 4, with 15 bases in between. The CDR3 consists of 15 residues. Germline CDR1 SEHNR, CDR2 FQNEAQ (reference sequence). Study outcomes and limitations: TCR diversity at baseline was reported to be reduced in newly diagnosed patients relative to healthy donors.

This table comes from immunoSEQ multiplex PCR, and its TCRdb copy is limited to in-frame clones, with some not included. Among approximately 93,000 clones listed, roughly 78% were seen once. The time point is: cycle 4 day 1 (C4D1), after less than seven weeks of nivolumab. All the patients suffered relapse after autologous stem cell transplantation, and brentuximab vedotin exposure differed. With respect to this clone: What it binds is unknown.

The chain uses TRBV7-9 and TRBJ2-1; no firm D call. Source: peripheral blood mononuclear cells (PBMCs), taken before the fourth cycle of nivolumab. The source is a human donor with classical Hodgkin lymphoma. CDR3 nucleotides: TGTGCCAGCAGCCTGGCCCCCGAAGCTTACAATGAGCAGTTCTTC. Its translation is CASSLAPEAYNEQFF.